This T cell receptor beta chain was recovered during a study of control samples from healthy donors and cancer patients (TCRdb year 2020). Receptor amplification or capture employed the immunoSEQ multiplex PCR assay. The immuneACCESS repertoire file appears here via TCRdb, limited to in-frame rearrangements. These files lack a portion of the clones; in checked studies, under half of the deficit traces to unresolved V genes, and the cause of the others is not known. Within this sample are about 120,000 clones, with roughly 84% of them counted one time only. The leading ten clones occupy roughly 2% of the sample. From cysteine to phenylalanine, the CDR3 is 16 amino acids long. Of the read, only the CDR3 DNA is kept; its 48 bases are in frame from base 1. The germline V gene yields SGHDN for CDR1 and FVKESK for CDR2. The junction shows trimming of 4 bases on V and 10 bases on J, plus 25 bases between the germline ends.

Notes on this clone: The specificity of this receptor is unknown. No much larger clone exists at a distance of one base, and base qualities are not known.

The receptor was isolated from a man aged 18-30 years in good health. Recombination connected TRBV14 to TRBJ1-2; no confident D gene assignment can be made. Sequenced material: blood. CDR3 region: CASSPSLPTSWFSYTF. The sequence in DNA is TGTGCCAGCAGCCCAAGCTTACCAACATCCTGGTTTTCCTACACCTTC.